This TCR beta chain stems from a study of T-cell memory formation after mild COVID-19. In its sample, this clonotype was seen a few times. The CDR3 has 13 amino acids. The V gene lost 5 bases and the J gene lost 8 bases, with 14 bases spanning the gap. Germline CDR1 SGDLS, CDR2 YYNGEE. TCRalpha and TCRbeta libraries used 5'RACE with constant-segment primers and UMIs. From the 5' RACE reads, TCRdb called clonotypes with MiXCR, one entry per CDR3 protein. This sample has about half a million distinct CDR3 sequences, with roughly 18% found just once. V and J are TRBV9 and TRBJ2-1; D possibly matches TRBD1 or TRBD2 (5 bases each). Specimen: PBMCs or a T cell subset sorted from them (not recorded which). The clonotype was recovered from an adult woman who had mild COVID-19 (a few samples of this study predate the infection). Cell type and time point are not known. For the CDR3, the DNA is TGTGCCAGCAGTTCCGGGGCCGGCGATGAGCAGTTCTTC. This gives the protein CASSSGAGDEQFF.